These T cell receptor beta chains were read from a single sample in a study of CD8 T cells in Susac syndrome. TCRdb independently ran MiXCR on the immunoSEQ multiplex PCR reads; one entry per CDR3 protein. The sample gives about 130,000 distinct CDR3 sequences, roughly 94% of which show up once; about 0.18% is in the top ten. The sample was CD8+ T cells from PBMCs. Receptor source: a human donor with Susac syndrome. Each CDR3 is given with its conserved first and last residue. A D gene is named only where the DNA matches it firmly.

>TRBV10-3|TRBJ2-3|TRBD2
CAISEATSLRTDTQYF
>TRBV7-8|TRBJ1-1|NA
CASSAAEGFNTEAFF
>TRBV29-1|TRBJ2-3|NA
CSVVTGETDTQYF
>TRBV6-5|TRBJ2-1|NA
CASSYSAGTVLENEQFF
>TRBV19|TRBJ2-7|TRBD1
CASSIPDRGYEQYF
>TRBV29-1|TRBJ2-7|TRBD1
CSATSPDRGFNEQYF
>TRBV20-1|TRBJ2-7|TRBD2
CSGASSGMSGEQYF
>TRBV5-6|TRBJ1-2|TRBD1
CASSYGTGDTYGYTF
>TRBV5-1|TRBJ2-7|TRBD2
CASSLYPGTSGNLYEQYF
>TRBV3-1|TRBJ2-1|NA
CASSLQVGGTENNEQFF
>TRBV5-1|TRBJ2-3|TRBD1
CASSLWGQGAADTQYF
>TRBV7-8|TRBJ2-1|NA
CASSLVSPSSYNEQFF
>TRBV20-1|TRBJ2-7|TRBD2
CSARGTSGYEQYF
>TRBV13|TRBJ2-7|NA
CASSSLGQGTYEQYF
>TRBV6-5|TRBJ1-2|NA
CASSPPGTVYGYTF
>TRBV25-1|TRBJ1-1|NA
CASSEYWQTTGAFF
>TRBV5-6|TRBJ2-7|NA
CASSNPSARREQYF
>TRBV2|TRBJ2-1|NA
CASMQGGEQFF